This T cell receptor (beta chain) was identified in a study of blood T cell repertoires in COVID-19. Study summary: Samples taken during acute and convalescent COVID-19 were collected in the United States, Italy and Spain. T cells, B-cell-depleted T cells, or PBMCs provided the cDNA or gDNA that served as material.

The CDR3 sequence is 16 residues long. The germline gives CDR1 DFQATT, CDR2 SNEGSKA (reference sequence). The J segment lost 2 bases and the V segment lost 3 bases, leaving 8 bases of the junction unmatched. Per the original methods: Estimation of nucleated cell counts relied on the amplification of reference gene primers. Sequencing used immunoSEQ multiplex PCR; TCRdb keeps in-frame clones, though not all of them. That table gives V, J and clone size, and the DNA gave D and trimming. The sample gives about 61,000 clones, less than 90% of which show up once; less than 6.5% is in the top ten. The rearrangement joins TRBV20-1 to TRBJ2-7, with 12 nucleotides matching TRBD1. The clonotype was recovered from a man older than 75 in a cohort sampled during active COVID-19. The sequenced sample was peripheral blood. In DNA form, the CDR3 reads TGCAGTGCTAGTAGGGGACAGGGGGCTGGGGCCTACGAGCAGTACTTC. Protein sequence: CSASRGQGAGAYEQYF.